Below, 10 T cell receptor beta chains from the same sample are listed, as sequenced in a study of shared clonotypes between healthy human individuals. Naive CD8 cells lacked CD45RO, underwent positive selection for CCR7 and left out terminally differentiated effector memory CD45RA+ cells. Sequencing used immunoSEQ multiplex PCR; TCRdb keeps in-frame clones, though not all of them. The sample contains around 2,000,000 clones, about 95% of which appear only once. Sequenced: naive CD8+ T cells sorted from blood. The receptors derive from a man aged 18 to 29 in good health.

The chain links TRBV7-9 to TRBJ2-2; 8 positions agree with TRBD1. V shed 2 bases, J shed 1 base, and the junction held 6 bases outside the gene matches. Germline V gene sequence: CDR1 SEHNR, CDR2 FQNEAQ (reference sequence). CDR3 length: 17 residues. Here the CDR3 DNA reads TGTGCCAGCAGCTTACCCCCAGGGACAGGGAACACCGGGGAGCTGTTTTTT. It is translated as CASSLPPGTGNTGELFF.

The V and J genes are TRBV7-6 and TRBJ1-1; no clear D. CDR3 length: 13 amino acids. Germline V gene lookup returns CDR1 SGHVS and CDR2 FNYEAQ. V dropped 2 bases and J dropped 2 bases, with 6 bases sitting between them. CDR3 sequence (DNA): TGTGCCAGCAGCTTAAGGAGCAACACTGAAGCTTTCTTT. It is translated as CASSLRSNTEAFF.

A remark on this clone: This sample includes further DNA sequences coding for the same CDR3. The J gene is TRBJ1-6, the V gene TRBV27, with 11 bases identical to TRBD1. The V segment lost 2 bases and the J segment 9 bases; nucleotides outside the gene matches: 3. The CDR3 extends over 15 amino acids. In germline, CDR1 is MNHEY, CDR2 SMNVEV (reference sequence). The chain's CDR3 is CASSLGQGAGSPLHF. CDR3 nucleotides: TGTGCCAGCAGTTTAGGACAGGGGGCAGGTTCACCCCTCCACTTT.

V is TRBV28 and J is TRBJ1-2, with D possibly matching TRBD1 (5 bases). Germline V CDR1 and CDR2: MDHEN, SYDVKM. The CDR3 runs to 14 residues. The V end was cut by 4 bases, the J end by 6 bases, with 15 bases between. The CDR3: CASSWNRRKDGYTF. The CDR3 nucleotides are TGTGCCAGCAGTTGGAACAGGAGGAAGGATGGCTACACCTTC.

This chain connects TRBV9 to TRBJ1-2; no clear D. V was pared by 6 bases and J by 2 bases, with 11 bases between. Germline values: CDR1 SGDLS, CDR2 YYNGEE. CDR3 size: 13 residues. For the CDR3, the DNA is TGTGCCAGCACTCCAGGTCCAAACTATGGCTACACCTTC. This codes for CASTPGPNYGYTF.

With regard to this clone: Other nucleotide sequences from this sample produce the same CDR3. This chain connects TRBV29-1 to TRBJ1-2, with TRBD1 matching over 9 bases. The CDR3 runs 13 residues. The J segment lost 2 bases and the V segment lost 5 bases, leaving 3 bases of the junction unmatched. From germline, CDR1 is SQVTM and CDR2 ANQGSEA. CDR3 sequence reads: CSVRTGDNYGYTF. In nucleotides, the CDR3 is TGCAGCGTTAGGACAGGGGACAACTATGGCTACACCTTC.

This chain links TRBV6-5 with TRBJ2-5; D is undetermined. Trimming left V 0 bases short and J 0 bases short, with 8 bases between. CDR1 is MNHEY, CDR2 SVGAGI, per germline. This CDR3 region has 15 residues. CDR3 in DNA: TGTGCCAGCAGTTACTCGGCCAGCTACCAAGAGACCCAGTACTTC. It specifies CASSYSASYQETQYF.

The genes are TRBV15 and TRBJ1-4; D uncertain. Germline CDR1 is LNHNV and CDR2 is YYDKDF (reference sequence). CDR3 length equals 13 residues. Trimming took 1 base from V and 5 from J, leaving 5 bases between them. As DNA, the CDR3 is TGTGCCACCAGCAGAGTCCAGAATGAAAAACTGTTTTTT. It encodes CATSRVQNEKLFF.

The V call is TRBV9, the J call TRBJ2-1; TRBD2 agrees at 8 bases. The CDR3 covers 17 residues. Germline CDR1 and CDR2: SGDLS and YYNGEE. V was clipped by 0 bases and J by 6 bases; unmatched bases: 11. Here the CDR3 reads CASSVGLVGSGTNEQFF. The CDR3 nucleotides read TGTGCCAGCAGCGTAGGTCTGGTCGGTAGCGGGACCAATGAGCAGTTCTTC. Drawing the rest from reference TRBV9 and TRBJ2-1, the complete variable domain is DSGVTQTPKHLITATGQRVTLRCSPRSGDLSVYWYQQSLDQGLQFLIQYYNGEERAKGNILERFSAQQFPDLHSELNLSSLELGDSALYFCASSVGLVGSGTNEQFFGPGTRLTVL.

The rearrangement uses TRBV6-6 and TRBJ2-1, with no clear D. Germline values: CDR1 MNHNY, CDR2 SVGAGI (reference sequence). V was shortened by 2 bases and J by 10 bases, with 12 bases between the two germline ends. The CDR3 is 13 amino acids. For the CDR3, the DNA is TGTGCCAGCAGTTACGCACTTAACCGGGAGCAGTTCTTC. It yields the protein CASSYALNREQFF.